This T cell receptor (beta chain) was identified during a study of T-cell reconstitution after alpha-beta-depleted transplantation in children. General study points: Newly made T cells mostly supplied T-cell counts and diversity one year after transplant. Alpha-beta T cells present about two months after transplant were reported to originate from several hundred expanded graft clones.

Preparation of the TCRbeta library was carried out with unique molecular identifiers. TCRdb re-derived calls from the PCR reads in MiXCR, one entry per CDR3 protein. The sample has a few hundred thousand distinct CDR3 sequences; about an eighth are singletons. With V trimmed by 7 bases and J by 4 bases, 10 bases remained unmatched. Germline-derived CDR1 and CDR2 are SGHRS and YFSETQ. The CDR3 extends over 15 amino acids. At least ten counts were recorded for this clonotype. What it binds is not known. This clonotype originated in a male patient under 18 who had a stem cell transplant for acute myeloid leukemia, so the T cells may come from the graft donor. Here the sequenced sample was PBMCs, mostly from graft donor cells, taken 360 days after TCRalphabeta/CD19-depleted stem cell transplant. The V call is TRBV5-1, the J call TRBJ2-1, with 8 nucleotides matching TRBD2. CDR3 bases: TGCGCCAGCGAAACGGGAGGGCCAACATACAATGAGCAGTTCTTC. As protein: CASETGGPTYNEQFF.